Below, 32 T cell receptor beta chains from the same sample are listed, as sequenced in a study of siplizumab effects on memory and regulatory T cells. Using immunoSEQ multiplex PCR, the repertoire was profiled, and TCRdb retains in-frame clones only, with some absent. The sample consists of fewer than 65,000 clones, over 90% of them appearing once. Specimen: CD8+ T cells sorted from blood. All receptors come from a human donor in good health.

The chain links TRBV7-7 to TRBJ2-7; D is tentatively TRBD1 or TRBD2 (5 bases each). Trimming shortened V by 5 bases and J by 3 bases, and 14 bases separated the two germline ends. The CDR3 has 14 amino acids. CDR1 is SSHAT and CDR2 is FNYEAQ in the germline V gene (reference sequence). The CDR3 sequence is CASSPQGTVYEQYF. The CDR3 DNA follows: TGTGCCAGCAGCCCCCAAGGGACGGTCTACGAGCAGTACTTC.

V and J are TRBV2 and TRBJ2-1, with 11 bases fitting TRBD2. CDR3 length: 15 amino acids. CDR1 is SNHLY and CDR2 is FYNNEI in the germline V gene. V shed 4 bases and J 4 bases; nucleotides not matched to a gene: 3. In DNA form, the CDR3 reads TGTGCCAGCAGTGCCGGGACTAGCGGTTACAATGAGCAGTTCTTC. Amino acids: CASSAGTSGYNEQFF.

The rearrangement joins TRBV7-8 to TRBJ2-7; D is uncertain. V was pared by 5 bases and J by 3 bases, with 14 bases between. Germline V gene sequence: CDR1 SGHVS, CDR2 FQNEAQ. The CDR3 runs to 14 residues. The CDR3 reads CASSPRKDHYEQYF. Here the CDR3 DNA reads TGTGCCAGCAGCCCCCGGAAGGATCACTACGAGCAGTACTTC.

V is TRBV7-9 and J is TRBJ2-1; D possibly corresponds to TRBD2 (5 bases). This CDR3 comprises 15 residues. Per the germline V gene, CDR1 is SEHNR and CDR2 is FQNEAQ (reference sequence). V lost 5 bases to trimming and J lost 2 bases, with 13 bases between them. CDR3 region: CASSPRVLPYNEQFF. CDR3 DNA: TGTGCCAGCAGCCCGCGGGTCCTTCCCTACAATGAGCAGTTCTTC.

The chain recombines TRBV28 with TRBJ2-5; D is unclear. The germline gives CDR1 MDHEN, CDR2 SYDVKM. The V end was cut by 2 bases, the J end by 1 base, with 8 bases between. The CDR3 covers 14 residues. The CDR3 DNA is TGTGCCAGCAGTTTACTTGCGACCCAAGAGACCCAGTACTTC. Its protein is CASSLLATQETQYF.

The V and J genes are TRBV27 and TRBJ1-1, with 7 bases fitting TRBD1. The V gene end was trimmed by 5 bases and the J gene end by 8 bases; junction bases not matched to a gene: 2. The CDR3 covers 11 residues. Germline CDR1 MNHEY, CDR2 SMNVEV (reference sequence). CDR3 region: CASSDRVEAFF. CDR3 nucleotide sequence: TGTGCCAGCAGTGACAGGGTAGAAGCTTTCTTT.

The rearrangement links TRBV5-1 to TRBJ2-1, with TRBD1 identical over 7 bases. Germline V gives CDR1 SGHRS, CDR2 YFSETQ. V lost 0 bases, J lost 4 bases, and 7 bases stayed unmatched. This CDR3 region has 16 residues. CDR3 loop: CASSLAEGQTYNEQFF. The CDR3, as DNA: TGCGCCAGCAGCTTGGCCGAGGGACAGACTTACAATGAGCAGTTCTTC.

The chain carries TRBV25-1 and TRBJ2-5; TRBD2 matches 7 bases. V lost 3 bases and J lost 2; bases outside the gene matches: 6. This CDR3 contains 15 residues. From germline, CDR1 is MGHDK and CDR2 SYGVNS. As DNA, the CDR3 is TGTGCCAGCAGTGACGGGGAGGGACTTCAAGAGACCCAGTACTTC. It is translated as CASSDGEGLQETQYF.

The rearrangement uses TRBV27 and TRBJ2-1, with no clear D. From germline, CDR1 is MNHEY and CDR2 SMNVEV (reference sequence). CDR3 length equals 11 residues. V was trimmed by 8 bases and J by 5 bases, leaving 7 bases between them. Here the CDR3 reads CASLKNNEQFF. In DNA form, the CDR3 reads TGTGCCAGCCTTAAGAACAATGAGCAGTTCTTC.

The genes are TRBV4-2 and TRBJ2-1; a possible D gene is TRBD2 (6 bases). CDR1 is LGHNA and CDR2 is YNFKEQ in the germline V gene. The V end was cut by 1 base, the J end by 1 base, with 17 bases between. The CDR3 is 18 residues long. DNA of the CDR3: TGTGCCAGCAGCCAAGTTTTCCCTAGCGACCCTTCCTACAATGAGCAGTTCTTC. Translated: CASSQVFPSDPSYNEQFF.

Here the CDR3 reads CASSLGGYEQYF. CDR3 DNA: TGCGCCAGCAGCTTGGGCGGATACGAGCAGTACTTC. The V gene is TRBV5-1, the J gene TRBJ2-7; unclear D gene. The CDR3 runs to 12 residues. V lost 0 bases and J lost 4, with 5 bases in between. The germline V gene encodes CDR1 SGHRS and CDR2 YFSETQ.

The CDR3 is CASSLGVGSPLHF. Here the CDR3 DNA reads TGTGCCAGCAGCTTAGGTGTGGGGTCACCCCTCCACTTT. The chain is built from TRBV7-3 and TRBJ1-6; D is undetermined. CDR3 length equals 13 residues. Germline V gene lookup returns CDR1 SGHTA and CDR2 FQGTGA. The V and J ends lost 2 bases and 10 bases respectively, with 9 bases between them.

The rearrangement links TRBV28 to TRBJ2-3, with 7 bases lining up with TRBD2. CDR3 length: 15 amino acids. Germline assignment: CDR1 MDHEN and CDR2 SYDVKM. V gave up 6 bases and J gave up 4 bases; unmatched junction bases: 10. DNA of the CDR3: TGTGCCAGCAGATTCCAGGGACTATATTCAGATACGCAGTATTTT. Protein sequence: CASRFQGLYSDTQYF. Looking up the rest from reference TRBV28 and TRBJ2-3 gives the full variable domain: DVKVTQSSRYLVKRTGEKVFLECVQDMDHENMFWYRQDPGLGLRLIYFSYDVKMKEKGDIPEGYSVSREKKERFSLILESASTNQTSMYLCASRFQGLYSDTQYFGPGTRLTVL.

The V and J genes are TRBV27 and TRBJ2-7; D gene unclear. Trimming stripped 1 base from V and 2 bases from J, with 12 bases between. Germline V gene sequence: CDR1 MNHEY, CDR2 SMNVEV (reference sequence). The CDR3 runs 15 residues. CDR3 in amino acids: CASSLWTDTPYEQYF. The DNA for the CDR3 is TGTGCCAGCAGTTTATGGACCGACACCCCCTACGAGCAGTACTTC.

This chain links TRBV9 with TRBJ2-2; 7 positions match TRBD2. The junction had 11 bases not matched to a gene; V was cut back by 4 bases and J by 5 bases. The CDR3 runs 16 residues. Germline V gives CDR1 SGDLS, CDR2 YYNGEE. The CDR3 sequence is CASSPTSGARTGELFF. The CDR3 coding sequence is TGTGCCAGCAGCCCGACGAGCGGGGCGCGGACCGGGGAGCTGTTTTTT.

The chain is built from TRBV27 and TRBJ2-5; TRBD1 or TRBD2 may be the D gene (5 bases each). Germline V gives CDR1 MNHEY, CDR2 SMNVEV (reference sequence). This CDR3 has 14 amino acids. Trimming took off 0 bases at V and 4 bases at J, with 9 bases between the two ends. CDR3 in amino acids: CASSLSGDRETQYF. The CDR3 bases are TGTGCCAGCAGTTTATCGGGGGACCGAGAGACCCAGTACTTC.

The chain is built from TRBV7-9 and TRBJ2-7, with a tentative D call TRBD2 (6 bases). The V gene lost 8 bases and the J gene lost 1 base, with 12 bases spanning the gap. The CDR3 length is 13 residues. Germline lookup yields CDR1 SEHNR and CDR2 FQNEAQ (reference sequence). The CDR3 DNA reads as TGTGCCAGCGAGGGAGGAGTTTCCTACGAGCAGTACTTC. Translating gives CASEGGVSYEQYF.

The V and J genes are TRBV5-1 and TRBJ2-7; 9 bases are a match to TRBD1. There are 15 residues in the CDR3. Germline V gene lookup returns CDR1 SGHRS and CDR2 YFSETQ. V lost 6 bases and J lost 0; bases outside the gene matches: 7. The CDR3 region is CASKPGTGSSYEQYF. CDR3 DNA: TGCGCCAGCAAACCGGGGACAGGGAGCTCCTACGAGCAGTACTTC.

The V and J genes are TRBV5-8 and TRBJ2-7; D gene unclear. The length of the CDR3 is 15 residues. CDR1 and CDR2 from the germline V gene are SGHTS and YDEGEE. V lost 4 bases and J lost 3, with 17 bases in between. The chain's CDR3 is CASSPPQSLYYEQYF. Here the CDR3 DNA reads TGTGCCAGCAGCCCCCCACAGTCCCTATACTACGAGCAGTACTTC.

V and J are TRBV27 and TRBJ1-5; the match to TRBD1 covers 7 bases. The J segment lost 2 bases and the V segment lost 0 bases, leaving 7 bases of the junction unmatched. The CDR3 runs to 17 residues. Germline CDR1 MNHEY, CDR2 SMNVEV (reference sequence). The CDR3 spells CASSLSYRQGGNQPQHF. In nucleotides, the CDR3 is TGTGCCAGCAGTTTATCGTATAGACAGGGAGGCAATCAGCCCCAGCATTTT.

The genes are TRBV27 and TRBJ1-1; no definite D call. This CDR3 region has 16 residues. Trimming shortened V by 7 bases and J by 0 bases, and 18 bases separated the two germline ends. The V gene's germline CDR1 is MNHEY and CDR2 SMNVEV (reference sequence). The CDR3: CASTSLPEGMNTEAFF. CDR3 bases: TGTGCCAGCACATCCCTCCCGGAGGGAATGAACACTGAAGCTTTCTTT.

This chain connects TRBV27 to TRBJ2-4, with no clear D. Trimming left V 7 bases short and J 7 bases short, with 17 bases between. This CDR3 comprises 14 residues. Germline lookup yields CDR1 MNHEY and CDR2 SMNVEV (reference sequence). DNA for the CDR3: TGTGCCAGCACCGACACCTCCCCCCGGAACATTCAGTACTTC. This sequence encodes CASTDTSPRNIQYF.

The V call is TRBV6-6, the J call TRBJ2-3; the D is unclear. The CDR3 has 13 amino acids. Trimming shortened V by 3 bases and J by 1 base, and 5 bases separated the two germline ends. Germline lookup yields CDR1 MNHNY and CDR2 SVGAGI (reference sequence). CDR3 residues: CASSYLRTDTQYF. As DNA, the CDR3 is TGTGCCAGCAGTTATCTCCGCACAGATACGCAGTATTTT.

V is TRBV2 and J is TRBJ2-2, with D uncertain. V was clipped by 3 bases and J by 6 bases, with 8 bases between them. The CDR3 is 13 amino acids. Germline CDR1 reads SNHLY; CDR2 reads FYNNEI. The CDR3 protein is CASSDGLAGELFF. As DNA, the CDR3 is TGTGCCAGCAGTGATGGGCTCGCCGGGGAGCTGTTTTTT.

The chain uses TRBV27 and TRBJ1-2; TRBD1 aligns across 8 bases. CDR1 MNHEY and CDR2 SMNVEV come from the germline V gene (reference sequence). The CDR3 loop spans 15 amino acids. V was clipped by 1 base and J by 2 bases; unmatched bases: 3. The CDR3 nucleotides read TGTGCCAGCAGTTTATTAAGGACAGGGAACTATGGCTACACCTTC. Translating gives CASSLLRTGNYGYTF.

The V gene is TRBV4-1, the J gene TRBJ1-1; D possibly corresponds to TRBD1 (5 bases). Germline CDR1 is MGHRA and CDR2 is YSYEKL. CDR3 length: 15 residues. The V end was cut by 5 bases, the J end by 0 bases, with 13 bases between. The CDR3 spells CASSSRETMNTEAFF. For the CDR3, the DNA is TGCGCCAGCAGCTCCAGGGAGACAATGAACACTGAAGCTTTCTTT.

The V gene is TRBV7-9, the J gene TRBJ2-7, with a weak D call TRBD1 (6 bases). This CDR3 contains 13 residues. The germline V and J ends were trimmed by 4 bases and 5 bases, with 12 bases remaining between them. From germline, CDR1 is SEHNR and CDR2 FQNEAQ (reference sequence). This CDR3 is CASSSNTGNEQYF. The DNA for the CDR3 is TGTGCCAGCAGCTCGAACACAGGGAACGAGCAGTACTTC.

V usage is TRBV11-2 and J usage is TRBJ2-5; 10 nucleotides align to TRBD1. The CDR3 totals 18 residues. The V and J ends lost 1 base and 5 bases, in that order; junction bases with no gene match: 13. Germline CDR1 is SGHAT and CDR2 is FQNNGV. CDR3: CASSLVLGTGASEETQYF. The CDR3 DNA reads TGTGCCAGCAGCTTAGTTCTCGGGACAGGGGCATCAGAGGAGACCCAGTACTTC.

The chain couples TRBV28 to TRBJ2-1; 11 nucleotides align to TRBD2. CDR1 is MDHEN and CDR2 is SYDVKM in the germline V gene. The CDR3 is made up of 17 amino acids. The trim removed 2 bases at V and 6 bases at J, leaving 9 bases unmatched. CDR3 DNA sequence: TGTGCCAGCAGTTTAATACTAGCGGGAGTCGAAGGCAATGAGCAGTTCTTC. This gives the protein CASSLILAGVEGNEQFF.

V and J are TRBV5-4 and TRBJ1-6; D unclear. The length of the CDR3 is 12 residues. The V end lost 1 base, the J end lost 14 bases, and 10 bases lay between the germline ends. Germline CDR1 SGHNT, CDR2 YYREEE (reference sequence). CDR3 DNA sequence: TGTGCCAGCAGCTTGTCCGGGGAGGCCCTCCACTTT. Translation: CASSLSGEALHF.

The J gene is TRBJ2-7, the V gene TRBV28; tentatively, D is TRBD1 or TRBD2 (5 bases each). The CDR3 is 14 residues long. Trimming removed 3 bases at V and 2 bases at J, with 11 bases between. The germline CDR1 and CDR2 sequences are MDHEN and SYDVKM. The CDR3 loop is CASSFGTNTYEQYF. The CDR3 DNA sequence: TGTGCCAGCAGTTTCGGGACGAATACCTACGAGCAGTACTTC. The variable domain in full, completed from reference TRBV28 and TRBJ2-7, reads DVKVTQSSRYLVKRTGEKVFLECVQDMDHENMFWYRQDPGLGLRLIYFSYDVKMKEKGDIPEGYSVSREKKERFSLILESASTNQTSMYLCASSFGTNTYEQYFGPGTRLTVT.

The chain employs TRBV7-6 and TRBJ2-1, with TRBD2 matching 9 bases. CDR1 is SGHVS, CDR2 FNYEAQ, per germline. With 1 base clipped from V and 2 bases from J, the junction kept 12 bases outside the gene matches. CDR3 length equals 19 residues. The CDR3 nucleotides are TGTGCCAGCAGCTTAGTGGAACTAGCGGGTGTTCCTCCCTACAATGAGCAGTTCTTC. Protein product: CASSLVELAGVPPYNEQFF.